This T cell receptor (beta chain) was identified during a study of T cell responses to AZD1222 COVID-19 vaccine. Whole-study findings and limits: Elevations in Spike-specific TCR breadth and depth followed administration of two AZD1222 doses. Females outnumbered males among donors, who were mostly white British; clonal diversity was possibly underestimated.

Pooled together were second doses at about 4 or about 12 weeks. Concerning this clone: What it recognizes is unknown.

The assay was immunoSEQ multiplex PCR, and TCRdb's table has in-frame clones only and misses some. The sample yields some 170,000 clones, roughly 94% seen once. The sequence was obtained from an adult who received the AZD1222 COVID-19 vaccine. Sequenced here: peripheral blood, sampled 28 days after the second AZD1222 dose.

The CDR3 sequence is CASSQDWAQQVRRVYNEQFF. CDR3 nucleotide sequence: TGCGCCAGCAGCCAAGATTGGGCTCAACAAGTCAGGCGGGTCTACAATGAGCAGTTCTTC. This rearrangement joins TRBV4-3 to TRBJ2-1; a possible D gene is TRBD2 (5 bases). This CDR3 has 20 residues. The V gene lost 0 bases and the J gene lost 3 bases, with 24 bases spanning the gap. Germline CDR1 and CDR2: LGHNA and YSLEER.